These 15 T cell receptor beta chains share one sample of origin, sequenced in a study of tumor-infiltrating lymphocytes in localized non-small cell lung cancer. Produced via immunoSEQ multiplex PCR; TCRdb's table is partial and in-frame only. The sample includes over 10,000 clones, approximately 66% seen only once; the top ten take 7%. Sample: lung tumor tissue. These receptors all stem from a human donor with non-small cell lung cancer.

V gene TRBV7-9 combines with J gene TRBJ2-7; D is uncertain. The germline V gene has CDR1 SEHNR and CDR2 FQNEAQ (reference sequence). V lost 0 bases and J 4 bases, leaving 7 bases between the germline ends. This CDR3 is 13 amino acids long. CDR3: CASSLAVKYEQYF. CDR3 sequence (DNA): TGTGCCAGCAGCTTAGCCGTCAAGTACGAGCAGTACTTC. The whole variable domain, filled in from reference TRBV7-9 and TRBJ2-7, reads DTGVSQNPRHKITKRGQNVTFRCDPISEHNRLYWYRQTLGQGPEFLTYFQNEAQLEKSRLLSDRFSAERPKGSFSTLEIQRTEQGDSAMYLCASSLAVKYEQYFGPGTRLTVT.

This chain uses TRBV18 with TRBJ2-2, with 7 positions matching TRBD1. The V segment lost 3 bases and the J segment 2 bases; nucleotides outside the gene matches: 6. The CDR3 has 16 amino acids. Per the germline V gene, CDR1 is KGHSH and CDR2 is LQKENI. The CDR3 spells CASSPPNRGNTGELFF. The CDR3 nucleotides read TGTGCCAGCTCACCGCCTAACAGGGGTAACACCGGGGAGCTGTTTTTT.

This clone is classed as medium-sized (0.01 to 0.1%). The genes are TRBV5-6 and TRBJ2-3; D might be TRBD2 (5 bases). The germline V and J ends were trimmed by 2 bases and 4 bases, with 11 bases remaining between them. Germline loops: CDR1 SGHDT, CDR2 YYEEEE. The CDR3 spans 14 residues. The CDR3 DNA reads as TGTGCCAGCAGCTTTATGGCAGCGGCAGATACGCAGTATTTT. This encodes CASSFMAAADTQYF. Full variable domain (rest looked up from reference TRBV5-6 and TRBJ2-3): DAGVTQSPTHLIKTRGQQVTLRCSPKSGHDTVSWYQQALGQGPQFIFQYYEEEERQRGNFPDRFSGHQFPNYSSELNVNALLLGDSALYLCASSFMAAADTQYFGPGTRLTVL.

This sequence joins TRBV7-2 and TRBJ1-5, with D possibly matching TRBD1 (5 bases). This CDR3 has 14 residues. CDR1 is SGHTA and CDR2 is FQGNSA in the germline V gene. The V end was cut by 1 base, the J end by 6 bases, with 10 bases between. The CDR3: CASSLVGVGQPQHF. The CDR3 coding sequence is TGTGCCAGCAGCTTAGTGGGGGTGGGTCAGCCCCAGCATTTT.

The gene calls are TRBV29-1 and TRBJ2-4; 11 nucleotides agree with TRBD1. This CDR3 comprises 13 residues. Losses at the gene ends were 6 bases for V and 3 bases for J; bases not matched to a gene: 1. Germline V gene sequence: CDR1 SQVTM, CDR2 ANQGSEA. The CDR3 nucleotides read TGCAGCGTGGGGACAGGGGGCAAAAACATTCAGTACTTC. Translated: CSVGTGGKNIQYF.

This chain connects TRBV11-2 to TRBJ1-1; D is unclear. The CDR3 is 16 amino acids. The V end was cut by 2 bases, the J end by 1 base, with 14 bases between. Germline assignment: CDR1 SGHAT and CDR2 FQNNGV. This CDR3 is CASSLREWTGNTEAFF. In DNA form, the CDR3 reads TGTGCCAGCAGCTTAAGGGAGTGGACGGGGAACACTGAAGCTTTCTTT.

The chain links TRBV5-1 to TRBJ1-6, with D maybe TRBD1 (5 bases). The CDR3 consists of 17 residues. Germline V CDR1 and CDR2: SGHRS, YFSETQ. Trimming removed 0 bases at V and 6 bases at J, with 16 bases between. The CDR3 here is CASSLGMRGMANSPLHF. The CDR3 nucleotides read TGCGCCAGCAGCTTGGGGATGAGGGGAATGGCTAATTCACCCCTCCACTTT.

The chain couples TRBV29-1 to TRBJ2-7; D is perhaps TRBD1 or TRBD2 (6 bases each). Trimming cost V 6 bases and J 5 bases, with 14 bases left between them. The CDR3 sequence is 12 residues long. CDR1 is SQVTM and CDR2 is ANQGSEA in the germline V gene. The CDR3 nucleotides are TGCAGCGTCACAGGGACTCGCCACGAGCAGTACTTC. Its protein is CSVTGTRHEQYF.

The rearrangement joins TRBV5-1 to TRBJ1-1; D unclear. CDR3 length: 13 residues. In germline, CDR1 is SGHRS, CDR2 YFSETQ. Trimming removed 2 bases at V and 0 bases at J, with 5 bases between. The CDR3 here is CASSFGLNTEAFF. The CDR3 DNA reads as TGCGCCAGCAGCTTTGGGTTGAACACTGAAGCTTTCTTT.

This clone was found a few times. The chain combines TRBV18 with TRBJ1-2; 8 positions match TRBD1. The germline CDR1 and CDR2 sequences are KGHSH and LQKENI. J was trimmed by 3 bases and V by 3 bases; bases with no gene match: 6. The CDR3 runs to 15 residues. DNA of the CDR3: TGTGCCAGCTCACCGATCGGGACAGGTGACTATGGCTACACCTTC. Translation: CASSPIGTGDYGYTF.

This clone is categorized as medium-sized (0.01 to 0.1%). The rearrangement links TRBV7-8 to TRBJ2-7; possibly TRBD1 or TRBD2 for D (5 bases each). Germline loops: CDR1 SGHVS, CDR2 FQNEAQ. The V gene lost 4 bases and the J gene lost 2 bases, with 12 bases spanning the gap. The CDR3 is made up of 14 amino acids. CDR3 DNA sequence: TGTGCCAGCAGCTCTCCGGGACGGGCCTACGAGCAGTACTTC. It encodes CASSSPGRAYEQYF.

This clone was seen a single time. The chain recombines TRBV30 with TRBJ2-1; D call uncertain. This CDR3 has 9 residues. V gave up 7 bases and J gave up 12 bases, with 10 bases separating them. The germline V gene has CDR1 GTSNPN and CDR2 SVGIG (reference sequence). The CDR3: CASLPGQFF. DNA of the CDR3: TGTGCCTCTTTACCCGGGCAGTTCTTC.

This sequence joins TRBV28 and TRBJ2-5; D perhaps matches TRBD2 (6 bases). V was cut by 5 bases and J by 5 bases, with 21 bases left in between. The CDR3 is made up of 16 amino acids. Germline CDR1 reads MDHEN; CDR2 reads SYDVKM. The CDR3 bases are TGTGCCAGCAGTGCCCCCACTCGGAGGGAATTGGAGACCCAGTACTTC. This codes for CASSAPTRRELETQYF.

CDR3 region: CASSPMGQGNTEAFF. The DNA for the CDR3 is TGTGCCAGCAGCCCAATGGGACAGGGGAACACTGAAGCTTTCTTT. The chain is built from TRBV5-5 and TRBJ1-1; TRBD1 matches at 9 bases. The CDR3 length is 15 residues. The V segment lost 4 bases and the J segment 1 base; nucleotides outside the gene matches: 5. Germline values: CDR1 SGHKS, CDR2 YYEKEE (reference sequence).

This clone has just one count. The chain carries TRBV6-1 and TRBJ2-5; the D gene is possibly TRBD1 (5 bases). V was pared by 2 bases and J by 5 bases, with 15 bases between. Germline V gene sequence: CDR1 MNHNS, CDR2 SASEGT. The CDR3 extends over 15 amino acids. CDR3 residues: CASSESWGRAETQYF. The CDR3, as DNA: TGTGCCAGCAGTGAATCGTGGGGCAGGGCTGAGACCCAGTACTTC.